This TCR beta chain was captured in a study of cytomegalovirus exposure and HLA in healthy donors. Study in general: Unique TCRs numbering about 85 million, obtained from HLA-typed donors, made up an early data release. Findings and limits, study-wide: Serostatus for CMV was the only available immune exposure information. Across donors, most TCRs were seen rarely, yet some public ones were widespread.

Sampled while nominally healthy, donors likely had unrecorded immune exposures. The PCR had 60 Vbeta and 13 Jbeta primers. Using immunoSEQ multiplex PCR, the repertoire was profiled, and TCRdb retains in-frame clones only, with some absent. The repertoire includes fewer than 150,000 clones, under 80% of them detected once, and 11% sits in the top ten. Concerning this clone itself: Its target is unknown.

This TCR came from a woman aged 50 to 65 in good health and CMV-seropositive. Sequences were obtained from PBMCs.

CDR3 DNA sequence: TGTGCCATCGGGGCGGACGGAGCGACCGGGGAGCTGTTTTTT. Protein: CAIGADGATGELFF. The chain combines TRBV10-3 with TRBJ2-2, with D possibly matching TRBD1 (5 bases). The CDR3 has 14 amino acids. V lost 8 bases to trimming and J lost 5 bases, with 15 bases between them. CDR1 is ENHRY, CDR2 SYGVKD, per germline.